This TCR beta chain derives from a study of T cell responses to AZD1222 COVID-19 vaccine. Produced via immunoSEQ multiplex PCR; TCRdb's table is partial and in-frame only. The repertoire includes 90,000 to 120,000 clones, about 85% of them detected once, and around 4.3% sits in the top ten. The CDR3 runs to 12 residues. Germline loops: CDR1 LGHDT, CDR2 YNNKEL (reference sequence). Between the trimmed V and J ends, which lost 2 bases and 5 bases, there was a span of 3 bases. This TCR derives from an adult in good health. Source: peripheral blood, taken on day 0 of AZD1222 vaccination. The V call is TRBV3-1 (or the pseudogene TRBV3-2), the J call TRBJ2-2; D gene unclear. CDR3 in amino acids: CASSQRTGELFF. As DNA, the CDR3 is TGTGCCAGCAGCCAAAGGACCGGGGAGCTGTTTTTT.